The TCR beta chain described here comes from a study of blood T cell repertoires in COVID-19 (TCRdb year 2020). Study-wide context: Samples from collaborators originated in the United States, Italy and Spain and spanned both the acute and convalescent phases of COVID-19. Deeply sampled blood TCRbeta repertoires from subjects exposed to, actively infected with, or recovered from COVID-19 were included in the dataset. Nearly every sample came with metadata listing a de-identified subject ID, COVID-19 status, age in years and sex. Where HLA class I and class II types were available, the types were taken from metadata supplied by the sample provider, not from assay-based typing. The material from the prospective study consisted of cDNA or gDNA derived from T cells, B-cell-depleted T cells, or PBMCs. A freely available public database, intended as a resource for researchers studying the immune response to SARS-CoV-2, is where the repertoires were released. Samples were obtained from the ongoing ImmuneRACE study (first 160 participants) and from approximately 1,200 subjects provided by 6 global collaborators.

CDR1 and CDR2 are drawn from the germline V gene: SGDLS, YYNGEE. Counted from cysteine to phenylalanine, this CDR3 has 13 amino acids. The retained sequence is limited to the CDR3, 39 bases, with the frame set at the first base. The junction carries 8 bases between V and J, which are trimmed by 0 bases and 7 bases respectively. Points on this clone: Its antigen remains unidentified. No clone much larger than this one lies a single base away; base qualities are absent. Other DNA sequences from this sample encode an identical CDR3 as well.

Findings and caveats that apply to the study as a whole: Clinical and demographic metadata were provided uncurated, with the amount varying by source and participant.

The collaborating institutions used their own protocols to collect whole blood in K2EDTA tubes. Collaborator samples were shipped for TCRbeta analysis as frozen whole blood, isolated PBMCs, or DNA extracted from either sample type. TCRbeta CDR3 regions were amplified from genomic DNA by means of the immunoSEQ Assay, a bias-controlled multiplex PCR. The authors processed their data as follows. Nucleated cell counts per sample were estimated from amplification of reference gene primers within the assay. Sequence reads were collapsed and filtered to measure the absolute abundance of every unique TCRbeta CDR3 rearrangement. Productive Simpson clonality was computed per sample as the square root of Simpson's diversity index over productive rearrangements. What TCRdb holds here is the immuneACCESS table cut down to in-frame rearrangements. Part of the clones is not present; checked against another copy, under half of the missing clones reflect an unresolved V gene, and the others are unexplained. D and trimming come from the DNA, and the V and J calls and clone size come from that table. The sample records some 400,000 clones, about 87% of which are singletons. The ten largest clones represent roughly 3.1% of the sample.

The source of this sequence is a human donor in a cohort sampled during active COVID-19. The sequence joins TRBV9 to TRBJ2-1; D gene: possibly TRBD2, on 5 matching bases. The sequencing sample was made of peripheral blood. The CDR3 loop reads CASSVAGSNEQFF. At the DNA level, the sequence is TGTGCCAGCAGCGTAGCGGGATCGAATGAGCAGTTCTTC.